This is a list of T cell receptor beta chains from one sample in a study of cytomegalovirus exposure and HLA in healthy donors. Some clones are missing from TCRdb's copy, which holds only in-frame ones; the method was immunoSEQ multiplex PCR. The sample shows 150,000 to 200,000 clones, about three quarters of them seen only once. The sample was PBMCs. The receptors were gathered from a man aged 35 to 55 in good health and CMV-seronegative. The CDR3 runs from the conserved cysteine through the conserved F or W. D genes are given only for firm matches. Not every row has a clone size; where given, it reads once, few, many or a size class.

j_call clone_size v_call d_call cdr3_nt cdr3_aa
TRBJ2-5 - TRBV21-1 - TGTGCCAGCAGCAAAGAGACTAGTTTCCAAGAGACCCAGTACTTC CASSKETSFQETQYF
TRBJ2-5 few TRBV11-3 TRBD1 TGTGCCAGCAGTTTAACAGGGGAAGAGACCCAGTACTTC CASSLTGEETQYF
TRBJ2-5 - TRBV10-2 TRBD1 TGCGCCAGCAGTGAGACAGGGGCAGAGACCCAGTACTTC CASSETGAETQYF
TRBJ2-7 few TRBV6-1 - TGTGCCTGCCTAGAGTCCCCCTACGAGCAGTACTTC CACLESPYEQYF
TRBJ2-2 - TRBV29-1 - TGCGCTCAGGCCATAAACACCGGGGAGCTGTTTTTT CAQAINTGELFF
TRBJ2-5 - TRBV27 - TGTGCCAGCAGTGCCTACCGGACCGTCCAGGGAGAGACCCAGTACTTC CASSAYRTVQGETQYF
TRBJ2-7 few TRBV29-1 TRBD2 TGCAGCGTCGGGGGGGAGGGCCATCGCGAGCAGTACTTC CSVGGEGHREQYF
TRBJ2-7 - TRBV6-1 - TGTGCCAGCACCACGCCCCGGCGGGGGCGGTACGAGCAGTACTTC CASTTPRRGRYEQYF
TRBJ2-7 - TRBV7-2 TRBD2 TGTGCCAGCAGCTTAGAGGAGCGGGGGAACCCGTACTTC CASSLEERGNPYF
TRBJ2-5 - TRBV7-7 TRBD1 TGTGCCAGCAGCCAAGGCTCAGGGGGCGCGTATCAAGAGACCCAGTACTTC CASSQGSGGAYQETQYF
TRBJ1-4 few TRBV7-9 - TGTGCCAGCAGCTTTGGAGAGAACGAAAAACTGTTTTTT CASSFGENEKLFF
TRBJ2-7 - TRBV6-4 - TGTGCCAGCAGTGGATCCGGGGAACATTACGAGCAGTACTTC CASSGSGEHYEQYF
TRBJ2-3 - TRBV5-1 - TGCGCCAGCAGCTTGGCGAGCACAGATACGCAGTATTTT CASSLASTDTQYF
TRBJ2-1 - TRBV6-5 - TGTGCCAGCAGTTACGCCCCGGGAGAGCCCTACAATGAGCAGTTCTTC CASSYAPGEPYNEQFF
TRBJ2-7 - TRBV6-1 - TGTGCCAGCAGCCCAAACCGGGGGGCCGGGTACGAGCAGTACTTC CASSPNRGAGYEQYF
TRBJ1-3 once TRBV7-6 TRBD1 TGTGCCAGCAGCTTAGGGGGACAGTCCTACTCTGGAAACACCATATATTTT CASSLGGQSYSGNTIYF
TRBJ2-7 - TRBV7-9 TRBD2 TGTGCCAGCAGCTTAGCGGTCGGGAGGCTTTCCTACGAGCAGTACTTC CASSLAVGRLSYEQYF
TRBJ2-7 - TRBV18 - TGTGCCAGCTCACCACCATCTCCCTACGAGCAGTACTTC CASSPPSPYEQYF
TRBJ1-3 few TRBV30 - TGTGCCTGGGGGGAAATGGTGACAGGTATCTCTGGAAACACCATATATTTT CAWGEMVTGISGNTIYF
TRBJ1-6 - TRBV6-6 - TGTGCCAGCAGGACAGACCCTAGGCGTTCACCCCTCCACTTT CASRTDPRRSPLHF
TRBJ2-5 - TRBV25-1 TRBD1 TGTGCCAGCAGTGACTCAGGGGGCGTGGAGACCCAGTACTTC CASSDSGGVETQYF
TRBJ2-7 - TRBV19 - TGTGCCAGTAGTACTCTAGGGGCGCCAGTTGGGGAGCAGTACTTC CASSTLGAPVGEQYF
TRBJ1-5 - TRBV7-8 - TGTGCCACCAGCCAGGGGACCTATAGCAATCAGCCCCAGCATTTT CATSQGTYSNQPQHF
TRBJ2-3 few TRBV15 TRBD2 TGTGCCACCAGCAGAAACTTAGGACTAGCGGGGGGGCCGAGCACAGATACGCAGTATTTT CATSRNLGLAGGPSTDTQYF
TRBJ2-5 - TRBV7-2 TRBD1 TGTGCCAGCAGCCTAGTCAGGGGGCGCTTGGAGACCCAGTACTTC CASSLVRGRLETQYF
TRBJ2-3 - TRBV4-1 TRBD2 TGCGCCAGCAGCCAAGTTCTCGCGGGGGGCCGAACAGATACGCAGTATTTT CASSQVLAGGRTDTQYF
TRBJ2-1 - TRBV10-3 TRBD2 TGTGCCATCAGTGATGTCGGGACTAGCGGGAACAATGAGCAGTTCTTC CAISDVGTSGNNEQFF
TRBJ2-7 - TRBV5-8 TRBD2 TGTGCCAGCAGCTTGGCGGGGGGGGCCACCTACGAGCAGTACTTC CASSLAGGATYEQYF
TRBJ2-3 - TRBV9 TRBD2 TGTGCCAGCAGCGTAGTAGCGGGCGCAGATACGCAGTATTTT CASSVVAGADTQYF
TRBJ1-1 - TRBV5-1 TRBD1 TGCGCCAGCAGCTTGGCCAGGGGGGCTGAAGCTTTCTTT CASSLARGAEAFF
TRBJ2-3 - TRBV6-4 - TGTGCCAGCAGTGAAACCCCACGGGTTCGGGCGCAGTATTTT CASSETPRVRAQYF
TRBJ1-5 - TRBV10-2 - TGCGCCAGCAGTGAGCGAGGGCTTGTTCTGATGGGCAATCAGCCCCAGCATTTT CASSERGLVLMGNQPQHF
TRBJ2-3 once TRBV4-1 - TGCGCCAGCAGCCGCAGGGGACAAGAGGCTGATACGCAGTATTTT CASSRRGQEADTQYF
TRBJ1-4 few TRBV11-2 TRBD1 TGTGCCAGCAGACAGACAGGGCTCGGGGAAAAACTGTTTTTT CASRQTGLGEKLFF
TRBJ2-3 - TRBV9 TRBD2 TGTGCCAGCAGCGCTTCTAGCGGGAGGAGCACAGATACGCAGTATTTT CASSASSGRSTDTQYF
TRBJ2-5 - TRBV5-4 TRBD2 TGTGCCAGCAGCTTGGACCAGAATAGCGGGAGTCTGGAGACCCAGTACTTC CASSLDQNSGSLETQYF
TRBJ2-5 once TRBV11-2 TRBD2 TGTGCCAGCAGCTTAGGGCTAGCGGGATCCAGGGACCAGTACTTC CASSLGLAGSRDQYF
TRBJ1-2 - TRBV10-3 - TGTGCCATCAGTGATTATTTACAGGGAAATGGCTACACCTTC CAISDYLQGNGYTF